This TCR beta chain appears in the sequencing data of a study of blood T cell repertoires in COVID-19. Study context: Samples came from the United States, Italy and Spain, spanning acute and convalescent COVID-19. T cells, B-cell-depleted T cells, or PBMCs provided the cDNA or gDNA that served as material.

Per the germline V gene, CDR1 is KGHDR and CDR2 is SFDVKD. This CDR3 comprises 17 residues. Trimming removed 3 bases at V and 3 bases at J, with 17 bases between. Only one count was recorded for this clone. As handled by the study authors: By means of reference gene primer amplification, nucleated cell counts were estimated. The data were produced by immunoSEQ multiplex PCR, yet TCRdb's version contains in-frame clones alone and is incomplete. V and J calls and clone size come straight from that table; D and trimming were deduced from the DNA. This table holds roughly 250,000 clones, around 90% found once.

This TCR came from a man aged 55 to 70 who had recovered from COVID-19. Sequenced sample: peripheral blood. The chain joins TRBV24-1 to TRBJ1-3, with D hard to call. CDR3 DNA sequence: TGTGCCACCAGTGATCCCGCCATACCGGGAAGTGGAAACACCATATATTTT. Protein product: CATSDPAIPGSGNTIYF.